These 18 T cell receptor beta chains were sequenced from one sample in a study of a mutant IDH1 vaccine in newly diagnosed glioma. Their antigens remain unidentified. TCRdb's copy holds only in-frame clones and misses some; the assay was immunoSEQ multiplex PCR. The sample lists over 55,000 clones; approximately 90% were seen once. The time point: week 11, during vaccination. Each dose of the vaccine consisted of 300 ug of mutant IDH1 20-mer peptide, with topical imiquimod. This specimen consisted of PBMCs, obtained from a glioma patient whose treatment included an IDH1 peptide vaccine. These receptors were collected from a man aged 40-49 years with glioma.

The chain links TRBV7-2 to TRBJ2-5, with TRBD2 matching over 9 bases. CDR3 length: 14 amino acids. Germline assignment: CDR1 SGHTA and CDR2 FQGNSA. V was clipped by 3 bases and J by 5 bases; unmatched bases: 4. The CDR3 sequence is CASSFSGSWETQYF. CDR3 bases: TGTGCCAGCAGCTTTAGCGGGAGCTGGGAGACCCAGTACTTC. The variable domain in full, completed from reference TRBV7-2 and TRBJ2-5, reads GAGVSQSPSNKVTEKGKDVELRCDPISGHTALYWYRQSLGQGLEFLIYFQGNSAPDKSGLPSDRFSAERTGGSVSTLTIQRTQQEDSAVYLCASSFSGSWETQYFGPGTRLLVL.

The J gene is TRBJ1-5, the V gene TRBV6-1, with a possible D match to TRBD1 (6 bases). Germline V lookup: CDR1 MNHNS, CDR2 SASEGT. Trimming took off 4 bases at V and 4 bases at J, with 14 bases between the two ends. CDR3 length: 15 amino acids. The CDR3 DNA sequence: TGTGCCAGCAGTGCGGGGGCTTTGGGTAATCAGCCCCAGCATTTT. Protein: CASSAGALGNQPQHF.

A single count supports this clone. The CDR3 reads CASSPQGGDNTGELFF. In DNA form, the CDR3 reads TGTGCCAGCAGCCCTCAAGGGGGGGATAACACCGGGGAGCTGTTTTTT. The V call is TRBV27, the J call TRBJ2-2, with D possibly matching TRBD2 (7 bases). The CDR3 covers 16 residues. CDR1 is MNHEY, CDR2 SMNVEV, per germline (reference sequence). The V end lost 6 bases, the J end lost 2 bases, and 16 bases lay between the germline ends.

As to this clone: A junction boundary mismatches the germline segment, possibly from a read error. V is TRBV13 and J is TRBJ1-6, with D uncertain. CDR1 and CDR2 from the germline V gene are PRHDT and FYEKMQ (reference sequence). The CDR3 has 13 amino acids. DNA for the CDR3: TGTGCCAGCAACTTAGTGGGTTTATCACCCCTCCACTTT. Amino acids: CASNLVGLSPLHF. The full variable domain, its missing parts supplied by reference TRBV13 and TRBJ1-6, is AAGVIQSPRHLIKEKRETATLKCYPIPRHDTVYWYQQGPGQDPQFLISFYEKMQSDKGSIPDRFSAQQFSDYHSELNMSSLELGDSALYFCASNLVGLSPLHFGNGTRLTVT.

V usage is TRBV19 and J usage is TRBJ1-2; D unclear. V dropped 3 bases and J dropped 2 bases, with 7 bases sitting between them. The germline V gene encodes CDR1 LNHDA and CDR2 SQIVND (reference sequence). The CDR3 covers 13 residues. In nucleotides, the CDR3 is TGTGCCAGTAGTATGAGCCAGAACTATGGCTACACCTTC. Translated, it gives CASSMSQNYGYTF. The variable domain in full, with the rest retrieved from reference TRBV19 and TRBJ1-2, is DGGITQSPKYLFRKEGQNVTLSCEQNLNHDAMYWYRQDPGQGLRLIYYSQIVNDFQKGDIAEGYSVSREKKESFPLTVTSAQKNPTAFYLCASSMSQNYGYTFGSGTRLTVV.

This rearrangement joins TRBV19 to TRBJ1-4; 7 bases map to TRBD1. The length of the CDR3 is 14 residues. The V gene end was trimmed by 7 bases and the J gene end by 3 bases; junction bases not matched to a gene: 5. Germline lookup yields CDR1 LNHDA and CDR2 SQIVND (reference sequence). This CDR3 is CASKRQGANEKLFF. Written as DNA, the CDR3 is TGTGCCAGTAAAAGACAGGGAGCTAATGAAAAACTGTTTTTT.

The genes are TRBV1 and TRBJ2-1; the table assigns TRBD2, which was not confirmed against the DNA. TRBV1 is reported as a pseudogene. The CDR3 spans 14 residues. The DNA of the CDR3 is TGCACCAGCATCGACCCTACCGCGCGGGATGAGCAGTTCTTC. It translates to CTSIDPTARDEQFF.

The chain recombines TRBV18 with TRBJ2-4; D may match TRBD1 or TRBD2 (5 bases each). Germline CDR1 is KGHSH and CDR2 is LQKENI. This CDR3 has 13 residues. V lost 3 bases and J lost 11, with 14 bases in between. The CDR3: CASSPLGTEVQYF. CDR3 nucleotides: TGTGCCAGCTCACCTCTTGGGACGGAGGTTCAGTACTTC. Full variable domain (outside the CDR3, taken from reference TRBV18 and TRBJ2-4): NAGVMQNPRHLVRRRGQEARLRCSPMKGHSHVYWYRQLPEEGLKFMVYLQKENIIDESGMPKERFSAEFPKEGPSILRIQQVVRGDSAAYFCASSPLGTEVQYFGAGTRLSVL.

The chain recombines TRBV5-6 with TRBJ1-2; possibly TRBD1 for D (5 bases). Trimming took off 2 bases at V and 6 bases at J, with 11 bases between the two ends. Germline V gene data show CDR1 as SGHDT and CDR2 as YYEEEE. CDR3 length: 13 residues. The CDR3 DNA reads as TGTGCCAGCAGCTTATACAGGATACATGGCTACACCTTC. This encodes CASSLYRIHGYTF.

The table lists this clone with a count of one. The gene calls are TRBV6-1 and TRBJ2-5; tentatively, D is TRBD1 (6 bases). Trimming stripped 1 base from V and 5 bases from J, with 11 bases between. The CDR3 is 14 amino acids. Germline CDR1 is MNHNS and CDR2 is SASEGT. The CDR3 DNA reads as TGTGCCAGCAGTGAAGATTGGGGGCGGGAGACCCAGTACTTC. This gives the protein CASSEDWGRETQYF.

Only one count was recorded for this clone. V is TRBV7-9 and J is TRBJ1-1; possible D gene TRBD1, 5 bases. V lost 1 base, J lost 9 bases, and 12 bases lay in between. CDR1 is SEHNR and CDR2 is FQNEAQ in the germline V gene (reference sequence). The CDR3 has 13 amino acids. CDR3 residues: CASSLGGGIKAFF. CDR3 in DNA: TGTGCCAGCAGCTTAGGGGGCGGTATTAAAGCTTTCTTT.

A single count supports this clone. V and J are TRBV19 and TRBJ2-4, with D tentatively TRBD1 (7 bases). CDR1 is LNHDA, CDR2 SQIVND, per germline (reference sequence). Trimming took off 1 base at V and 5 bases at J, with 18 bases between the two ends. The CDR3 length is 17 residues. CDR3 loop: CASSIAPSRGVQNIQYF. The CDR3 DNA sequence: TGTGCCAGTAGTATAGCCCCCTCCAGGGGGGTCCAAAACATTCAGTACTTC. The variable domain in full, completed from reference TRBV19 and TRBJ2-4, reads DGGITQSPKYLFRKEGQNVTLSCEQNLNHDAMYWYRQDPGQGLRLIYYSQIVNDFQKGDIAEGYSVSREKKESFPLTVTSAQKNPTAFYLCASSIAPSRGVQNIQYFGAGTRLSVL.

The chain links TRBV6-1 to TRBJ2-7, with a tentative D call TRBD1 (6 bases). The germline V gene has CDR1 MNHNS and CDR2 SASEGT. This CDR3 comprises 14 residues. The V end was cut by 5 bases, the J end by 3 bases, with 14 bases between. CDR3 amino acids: CASSTITGNYEQYV. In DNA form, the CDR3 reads TGTGCCAGCAGTACTATAACAGGGAACTACGAGCAGTACGTC.

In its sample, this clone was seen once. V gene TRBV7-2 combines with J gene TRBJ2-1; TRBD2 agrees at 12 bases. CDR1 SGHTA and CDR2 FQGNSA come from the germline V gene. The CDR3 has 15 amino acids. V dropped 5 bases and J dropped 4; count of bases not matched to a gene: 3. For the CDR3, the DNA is TGTGCCAGCAGCATGGGACTAGCGGGTTACAATGAGCAGTTCTTC. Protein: CASSMGLAGYNEQFF.

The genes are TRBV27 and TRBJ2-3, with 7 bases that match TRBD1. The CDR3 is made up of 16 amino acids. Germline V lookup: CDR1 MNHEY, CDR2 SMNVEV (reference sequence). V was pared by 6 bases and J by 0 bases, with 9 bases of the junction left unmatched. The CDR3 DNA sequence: TGTGCCAGCAGAGGTTTTGGGACAGAAAGCACAGATACGCAGTATTTT. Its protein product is CASRGFGTESTDTQYF.

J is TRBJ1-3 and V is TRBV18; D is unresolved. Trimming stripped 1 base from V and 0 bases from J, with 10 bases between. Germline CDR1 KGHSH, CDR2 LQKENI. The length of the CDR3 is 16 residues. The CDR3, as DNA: TGTGCCAGCTCACCACGTATGGAAGCCTCTGGAAACACCATATATTTT. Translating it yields CASSPRMEASGNTIYF.

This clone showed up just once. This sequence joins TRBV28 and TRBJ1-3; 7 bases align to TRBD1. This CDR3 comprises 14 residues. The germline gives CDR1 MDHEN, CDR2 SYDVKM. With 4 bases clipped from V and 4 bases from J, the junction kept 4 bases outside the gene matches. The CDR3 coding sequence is TGTGCCAGCAGTTCTGGGGACAGCGGAAACACCATATATTTT. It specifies CASSSGDSGNTIYF.

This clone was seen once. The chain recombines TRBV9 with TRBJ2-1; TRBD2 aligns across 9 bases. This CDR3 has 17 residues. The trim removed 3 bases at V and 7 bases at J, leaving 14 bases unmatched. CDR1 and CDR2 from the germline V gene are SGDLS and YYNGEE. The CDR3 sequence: CASSGSSLAGVGNEQFF. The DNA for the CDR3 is TGTGCCAGCAGCGGCTCTTCACTAGCGGGTGTCGGGAATGAGCAGTTCTTC.